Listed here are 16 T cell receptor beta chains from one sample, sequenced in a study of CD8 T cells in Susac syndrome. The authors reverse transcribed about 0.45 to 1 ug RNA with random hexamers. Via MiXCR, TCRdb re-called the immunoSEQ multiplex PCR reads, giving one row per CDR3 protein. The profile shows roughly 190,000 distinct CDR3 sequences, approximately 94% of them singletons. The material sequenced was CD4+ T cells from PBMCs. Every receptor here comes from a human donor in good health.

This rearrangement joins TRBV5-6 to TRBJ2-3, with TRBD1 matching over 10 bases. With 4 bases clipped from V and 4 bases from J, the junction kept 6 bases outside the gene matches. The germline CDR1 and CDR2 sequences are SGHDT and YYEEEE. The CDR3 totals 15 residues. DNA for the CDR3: TGTGCCAGCAGCCTGGACAGGGGGATGTCAGATACGCAGTATTTT. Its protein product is CASSLDRGMSDTQYF.

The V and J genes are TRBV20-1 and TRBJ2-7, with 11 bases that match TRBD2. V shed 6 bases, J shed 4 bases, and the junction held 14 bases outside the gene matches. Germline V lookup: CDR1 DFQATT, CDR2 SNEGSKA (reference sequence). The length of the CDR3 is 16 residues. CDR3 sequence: CSALPDLSGREYEQYF. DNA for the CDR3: TGCAGTGCGCTTCCCGATCTTAGCGGGAGGGAGTACGAGCAGTACTTC.

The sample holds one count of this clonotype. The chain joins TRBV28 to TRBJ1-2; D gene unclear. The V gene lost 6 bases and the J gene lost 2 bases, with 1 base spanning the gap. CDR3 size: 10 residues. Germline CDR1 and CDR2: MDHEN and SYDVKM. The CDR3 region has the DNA TGTGCCAGCAGGAACTATGGCTACACCTTC. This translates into CASRNYGYTF.

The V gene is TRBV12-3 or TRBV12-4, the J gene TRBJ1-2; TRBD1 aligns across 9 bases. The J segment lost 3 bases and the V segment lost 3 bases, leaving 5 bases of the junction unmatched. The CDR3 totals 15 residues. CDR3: CASSLWGQGHYGYTF. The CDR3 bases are TGTGCCAGCAGTTTGTGGGGACAGGGTCACTATGGCTACACCTTC.

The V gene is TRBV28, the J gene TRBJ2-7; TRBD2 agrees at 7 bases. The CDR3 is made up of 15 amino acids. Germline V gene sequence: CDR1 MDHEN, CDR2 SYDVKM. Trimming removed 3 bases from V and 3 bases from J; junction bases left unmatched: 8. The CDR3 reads CASSFRGLAVYEQYF. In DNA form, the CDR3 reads TGTGCCAGCAGTTTTCGAGGGCTAGCGGTCTACGAGCAGTACTTC.

The CDR3 nucleotides are TGTGCCAGCAGACCCCTAGCGGGGGGCACCGGGGAGCTGTTTTTT. It codes for CASRPLAGGTGELFF. The J gene is TRBJ2-2, the V gene TRBV6-2 or TRBV6-3; 11 bases are shared with TRBD2. The CDR3 sequence is 15 residues long. Germline assignment: CDR1 MNHEY and CDR2 SVGEGT. V lost 6 bases and J lost 4; bases outside the gene matches: 4.

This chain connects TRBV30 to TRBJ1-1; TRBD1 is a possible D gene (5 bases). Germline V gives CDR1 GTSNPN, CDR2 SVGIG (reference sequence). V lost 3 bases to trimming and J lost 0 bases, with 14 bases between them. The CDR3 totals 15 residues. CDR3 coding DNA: TGTGCCTGGAGCGCGACGGGACGGATGAACACTGAAGCTTTCTTT. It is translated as CAWSATGRMNTEAFF.

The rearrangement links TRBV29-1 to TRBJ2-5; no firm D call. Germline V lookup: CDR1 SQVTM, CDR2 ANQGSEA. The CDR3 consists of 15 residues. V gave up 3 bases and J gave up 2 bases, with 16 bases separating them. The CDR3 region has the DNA TGCAGCGTTGATGTCAGCACGACCCTGCAAGAGACCCAGTACTTC. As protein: CSVDVSTTLQETQYF.

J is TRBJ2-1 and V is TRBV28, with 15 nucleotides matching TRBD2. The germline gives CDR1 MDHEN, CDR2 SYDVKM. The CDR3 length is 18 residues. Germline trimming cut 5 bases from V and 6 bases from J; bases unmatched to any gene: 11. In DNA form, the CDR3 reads TGTGCCAGCAGTCTCGGACTAGCGGGAGGGCCGAGGAGCAATGAGCAGTTCTTC. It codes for CASSLGLAGGPRSNEQFF.

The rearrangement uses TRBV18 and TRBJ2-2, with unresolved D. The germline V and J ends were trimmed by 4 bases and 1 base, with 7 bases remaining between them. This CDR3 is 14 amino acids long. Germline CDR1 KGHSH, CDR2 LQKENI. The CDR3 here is CASSLERNTGELFF. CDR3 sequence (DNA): TGTGCCAGCTCACTAGAGCGGAACACCGGGGAGCTGTTTTTT.

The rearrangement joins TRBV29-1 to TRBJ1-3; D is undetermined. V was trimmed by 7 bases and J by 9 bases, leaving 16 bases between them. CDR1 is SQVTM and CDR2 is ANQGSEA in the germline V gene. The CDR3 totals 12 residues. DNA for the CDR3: TGCAGCGCGGAAATCGGAATGGGCACCATATATTTT. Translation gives CSAEIGMGTIYF.

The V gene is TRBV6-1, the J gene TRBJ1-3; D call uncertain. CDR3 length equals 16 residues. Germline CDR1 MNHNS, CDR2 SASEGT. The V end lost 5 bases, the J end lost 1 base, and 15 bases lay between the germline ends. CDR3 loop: CASSTRTSVSGNTIYF. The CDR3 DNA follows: TGTGCCAGCAGTACCCGGACGTCTGTATCTGGAAACACCATATATTTT.

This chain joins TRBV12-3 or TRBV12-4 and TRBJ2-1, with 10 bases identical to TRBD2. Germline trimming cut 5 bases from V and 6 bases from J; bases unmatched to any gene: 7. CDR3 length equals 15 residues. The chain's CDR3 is CASSLSGRAGNEQFF. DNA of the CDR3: TGTGCCAGCAGTCTCAGCGGGAGGGCCGGCAATGAGCAGTTCTTC.

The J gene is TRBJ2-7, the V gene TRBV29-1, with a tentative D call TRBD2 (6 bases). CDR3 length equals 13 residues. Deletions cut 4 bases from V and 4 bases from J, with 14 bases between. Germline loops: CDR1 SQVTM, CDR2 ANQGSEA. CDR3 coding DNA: TGCAGCGTTGTTATCGGGAGTGGTTACGAGCAGTACTTC. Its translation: CSVVIGSGYEQYF.

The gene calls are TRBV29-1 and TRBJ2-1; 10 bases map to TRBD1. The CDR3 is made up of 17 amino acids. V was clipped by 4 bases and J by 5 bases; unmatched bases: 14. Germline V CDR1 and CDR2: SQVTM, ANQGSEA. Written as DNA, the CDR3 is TGCAGCGTTGCTGTGGGGTTGGGGACAGGGGTGGACAATGAGCAGTTCTTC. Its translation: CSVAVGLGTGVDNEQFF.

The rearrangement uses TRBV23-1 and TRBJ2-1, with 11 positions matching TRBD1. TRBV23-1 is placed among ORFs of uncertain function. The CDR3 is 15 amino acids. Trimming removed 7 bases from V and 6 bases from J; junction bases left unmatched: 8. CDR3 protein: CASTSRDRGANEQFF. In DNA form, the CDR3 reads TGCGCCAGCACGTCCCGGGACAGGGGGGCCAATGAGCAGTTCTTC.